The 17 T cell receptor beta chains below come from one sample, sequenced in a study of cytomegalovirus exposure and HLA in healthy donors. The PCR employed 60 Vbeta primers together with 13 Jbeta primers. Only in-frame clones appear in the TCRdb table, and some are missing; sequencing was by immunoSEQ multiplex PCR. Of around 220,000 clones in the sample, roughly 70% are singletons; the top ten hold less than 2%. Source material: PBMCs. The receptors were gathered from a woman under 40 in good health and CMV-seronegative.

The V call is TRBV7-2, the J call TRBJ1-1; 10 bases line up with TRBD1. After removal of 5 bases from V and 6 bases from J, the junction contained 6 bases not matched to a gene. In germline, CDR1 is SGHTA, CDR2 FQGNSA. This CDR3 has 14 residues. The CDR3 DNA reads as TGTGCCAGCAGCGTGGACAGGGGGGATTCTGAAGCTTTCTTT. It codes for CASSVDRGDSEAFF. The complete variable domain, with remaining parts taken from reference TRBV7-2 and TRBJ1-1, reads GAGVSQSPSNKVTEKGKDVELRCDPISGHTALYWYRQSLGQGLEFLIYFQGNSAPDKSGLPSDRFSAERTGGSVSTLTIQRTQQEDSAVYLCASSVDRGDSEAFFGQGTRLTVV.

The V and J genes are TRBV2 and TRBJ1-4, with TRBD1 matching over 9 bases. This CDR3 is 17 amino acids long. Germline trimming cut 6 bases from V and 4 bases from J; bases unmatched to any gene: 12. Per the germline V gene, CDR1 is SNHLY and CDR2 is FYNNEI. CDR3 nucleotides: TGTGCCAGCAGCCCGGGACAGGGAAGAGCCTATAATGAAAAACTGTTTTTT. It encodes CASSPGQGRAYNEKLFF.

This clone was found a few times. The gene calls are TRBV9 and TRBJ2-5; the match to TRBD1 covers 7 bases. The J call may not be correct, given that the DNA end is closer to TRBJ2-7. CDR1 is SGDLS, CDR2 YYNGEE, per germline. The CDR3 runs to 16 residues. CDR3: CASSGGGQDPTYEQYF. CDR3 nucleotides: TGTGCCAGCAGCGGAGGCGGACAGGATCCCACCTACGAGCAGTACTTC.

The chain is built from TRBV20-1 and TRBJ2-2; no firm D call. CDR3 size: 11 residues. Trimming removed 4 bases at V and 6 bases at J, with 6 bases between. CDR1 DFQATT and CDR2 SNEGSKA come from the germline V gene (reference sequence). The CDR3 reads CSATLSGELFF. For the CDR3, the DNA is TGCAGTGCTACCTTATCCGGGGAGCTGTTTTTT.

This chain links TRBV2 with TRBJ1-1, with D unclear. Germline V gene sequence: CDR1 SNHLY, CDR2 FYNNEI. The CDR3 spans 14 residues. Trimming stripped 2 bases from V and 1 base from J, with 8 bases between. CDR3 sequence reads: CASSELSTNTEAFF. As DNA, the CDR3 is TGTGCCAGCAGTGAACTTAGTACGAACACTGAAGCTTTCTTT. Full variable domain (remainder filled in from reference TRBV2 and TRBJ1-1): EPEVTQTPSHQVTQMGQEVILRCVPISNHLYFYWYRQILGQKVEFLVSFYNNEISEKSEIFDDQFSVERPDGSNFTLKIRSTKLEDSAMYFCASSELSTNTEAFFGQGTRLTVV.

The rearrangement links TRBV6-5 to TRBJ1-1, with D perhaps TRBD1 (5 bases). Trimming took off 4 bases at V and 4 bases at J, with 10 bases between the two ends. In germline, CDR1 is MNHEY, CDR2 SVGAGI. This CDR3 spans 13 amino acids. The CDR3 DNA sequence: TGTGCCAGCAGTTTTCGGGGGACCACTGAAGCTTTCTTT. Residues: CASSFRGTTEAFF.

Only a few counts were recorded for this clone. V and J are TRBV6-5 and TRBJ1-3; D not certain. The CDR3 runs to 15 residues. Germline-derived CDR1 and CDR2 are MNHEY and SVGAGI. V was shortened by 7 bases and J by 0 bases, with 13 bases between the two germline ends. The CDR3 DNA follows: TGTGCCAGCATGTACGGTCCGAGCTCTGGAAACACCATATATTTT. Its protein product is CASMYGPSSGNTIYF.

To note about this clone: At one of its ends the junction is not consistent with the germline gene, which may arise from a read error. CDR3 coding DNA: TGTGCCAACAGCAGGACAGGGGTTAGTGGGGACTATGGCTACACCTTC. Translated, it gives CANSRTGVSGDYGYTF. The gene calls are TRBV7-9 and TRBJ1-2, with TRBD1 matching over 9 bases. CDR1 is SEHNR and CDR2 is FQNEAQ in the germline V gene (reference sequence). The CDR3 totals 16 residues.

V and J are TRBV4-1 and TRBJ2-3, with D uncertain. The germline V gene has CDR1 MGHRA and CDR2 YSYEKL. The CDR3 is 14 amino acids. The V and J ends lost 0 bases and 6 bases respectively, with 10 bases between them. The CDR3 is CASSQEHTRDTQYF. The CDR3 DNA reads as TGCGCCAGCAGCCAAGAACACACACGCGATACGCAGTATTTT.

Concerning this clone: The likely explanation is a read error, given a far larger clone one base away. The rearrangement joins TRBV12-5 to TRBJ2-7; 7 nucleotides agree with TRBD2. J gave up 7 bases and V 3 bases, and 21 bases lay outside the gene matches. The CDR3 is 18 residues long. Germline V gene sequence: CDR1 LGHNT, CDR2 FRNRAP. The CDR3 region has the DNA TGTGCTAGTGGTTTACCCAGTCCCCCCGGGGGGTACTACAATGAGCAGTACTTC. Translation: CASGLPSPPGGYYNEQYF.

V is TRBV5-6 and J is TRBJ2-3; TRBD1 might be the D (6 bases). V was pared by 0 bases and J by 5 bases, with 10 bases between. The V gene's germline CDR1 is SGHDT and CDR2 YYEEEE. CDR3 length equals 14 residues. CDR3 DNA sequence: TGTGCCAGCAGCTTGGTACAGGGACGAGATACGCAGTATTTT. Its protein is CASSLVQGRDTQYF.

The V call is TRBV27, the J call TRBJ1-1; a weak D match, TRBD1 (6 bases). The CDR3 is 15 residues long. V gave up 5 bases and J gave up 5 bases, with 18 bases separating them. The germline V gene encodes CDR1 MNHEY and CDR2 SMNVEV (reference sequence). CDR3 in DNA: TGTGCCAGCAGTATTTACAGGGAGGGCCGGACTGAAGCTTTCTTT. It is translated as CASSIYREGRTEAFF.

This rearrangement joins TRBV15 to TRBJ2-7; D unresolved. This CDR3 has 14 residues. Trimming took 0 bases from V and 2 from J, leaving 8 bases between them. Germline CDR1 LNHNV, CDR2 YYDKDF (reference sequence). This CDR3 is CATSRDGSTYEQYF. CDR3 nucleotide sequence: TGTGCCACCAGCAGAGATGGCAGTACCTACGAGCAGTACTTC.

This clone was recorded at least ten times. This sequence joins TRBV25-1 and TRBJ1-1; D may be TRBD1 (5 bases). The CDR3 runs to 14 residues. In germline, CDR1 is MGHDK, CDR2 SYGVNS. V gave up 2 bases and J gave up 4 bases, with 11 bases separating them. As DNA, the CDR3 is TGTGCCAGCAGTGAACAGGGAGGGAGCACTGAAGCTTTCTTT. Its protein is CASSEQGGSTEAFF.

This chain joins TRBV19 and TRBJ1-1; D call uncertain. The CDR3 spans 14 residues. V was shortened by 4 bases and J by 5 bases, with 14 bases between the two germline ends. The germline V gene encodes CDR1 LNHDA and CDR2 SQIVND (reference sequence). The CDR3 sequence: CASSTNPLATEAFF. CDR3 DNA sequence: TGTGCCAGTAGTACAAACCCCCTAGCGACTGAAGCTTTCTTT.

This chain links TRBV25-1 with TRBJ2-5, with D maybe TRBD2 (6 bases). This CDR3 has 15 residues. Germline loops: CDR1 MGHDK, CDR2 SYGVNS. The V gene lost 4 bases and the J gene lost 3 bases, with 15 bases spanning the gap. The DNA for the CDR3 is TGTGCCAGCAGTGGGGGACTGGGGGAAAAAGAGACCCAGTACTTC. Amino acid sequence: CASSGGLGEKETQYF.

The chain recombines TRBV2 with TRBJ1-3; the D is unclear. This CDR3 has 13 amino acids. CDR1 and CDR2 from the germline V gene are SNHLY and FYNNEI. V dropped 8 bases and J dropped 7 bases, with 15 bases sitting between them. The CDR3 bases are TGTGCCAGCCAAAGGGAGGTGGGGAACACCATATATTTT. Translated: CASQREVGNTIYF. The complete variable domain, with remaining parts taken from reference TRBV2 and TRBJ1-3, reads EPEVTQTPSHQVTQMGQEVILRCVPISNHLYFYWYRQILGQKVEFLVSFYNNEISEKSEIFDDQFSVERPDGSNFTLKIRSTKLEDSAMYFCASQREVGNTIYFGEGSWLTVV.